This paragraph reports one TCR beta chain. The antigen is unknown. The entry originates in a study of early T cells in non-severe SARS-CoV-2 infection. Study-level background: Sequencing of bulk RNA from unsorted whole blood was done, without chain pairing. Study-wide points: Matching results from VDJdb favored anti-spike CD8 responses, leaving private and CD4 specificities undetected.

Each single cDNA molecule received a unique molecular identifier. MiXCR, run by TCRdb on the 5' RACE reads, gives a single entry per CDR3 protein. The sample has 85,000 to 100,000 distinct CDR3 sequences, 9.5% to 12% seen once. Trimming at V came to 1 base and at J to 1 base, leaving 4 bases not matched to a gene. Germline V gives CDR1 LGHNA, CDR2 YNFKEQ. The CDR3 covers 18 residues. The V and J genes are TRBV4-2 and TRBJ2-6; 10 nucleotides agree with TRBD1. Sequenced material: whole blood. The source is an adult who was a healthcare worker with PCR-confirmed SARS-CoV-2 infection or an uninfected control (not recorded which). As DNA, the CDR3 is TGTGCCAGCAGCCAAGGGGGGACAGGGGTGTCTGGGGCCAACGTCCTGACTTTC. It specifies CASSQGGTGVSGANVLTF.